Listed here are 14 T cell receptor beta chains from one sample, sequenced in a study of blood T cell repertoires in COVID-19. Method: immunoSEQ multiplex PCR; TCRdb's copy keeps in-frame clones and lacks some. The repertoire includes approximately 82,000 clones, approximately 86% of them detected once, and 12% sits in the top ten. The sample comprised peripheral blood. Source of these receptors: a woman in her 70s with active or convalescent COVID-19.

The chain joins TRBV5-1 to TRBJ2-2, with TRBD1 identical over 12 bases. Germline assignment: CDR1 SGHRS and CDR2 YFSETQ. The CDR3 totals 15 residues. The V segment lost 4 bases and the J segment 7 bases; nucleotides outside the gene matches: 5. The CDR3 bases are TGCGCCAGCAGCCCCGGGACAGGGGGCATCGGGGAGCTGTTTTTT. Its protein is CASSPGTGGIGELFF.

The V gene is TRBV3-1 (or the pseudogene TRBV3-2), the J gene TRBJ2-7; the D gene is possibly TRBD2 (6 bases). The CDR3 has 18 residues. V was clipped by 0 bases and J by 4 bases, with 22 bases between them. The V gene's germline CDR1 is LGHDT and CDR2 YNNKEL (reference sequence). In DNA form, the CDR3 reads TGTGCCAGCAGCCAAGAAGGTACCCGCCTAGCGCGGAATTACGAGCAGTACTTC. Translating gives CASSQEGTRLARNYEQYF.

This clone showed up just a few times. J is TRBJ2-7 and V is TRBV5-4, with TRBD2 matching 8 bases. The CDR3 has 14 residues. With 0 bases clipped from V and 5 bases from J, the junction kept 4 bases outside the gene matches. Germline CDR1 reads SGHNT; CDR2 reads YYREEE (reference sequence). In nucleotides, the CDR3 is TGTGCCAGCAGCTTGGGTAGCGGGGCCGACGAGCAGTACTTC. This encodes CASSLGSGADEQYF. The full variable domain, completed using reference TRBV5-4 and TRBJ2-7, is ETGVTQSPTHLIKTRGQQVTLRCSSQSGHNTVSWYQQALGQGPQFIFQYYREEENGRGNFPPRFSGLQFPNYSSELNVNALELDDSALYLCASSLGSGADEQYFGPGTRLTVT.

The chain combines TRBV6-5 with TRBJ2-5; 9 bases match TRBD1. Germline values: CDR1 MNHEY, CDR2 SVGAGI. The junction had 4 bases not matched to a gene; V was cut back by 6 bases and J by 2 bases. CDR3 length: 14 amino acids. The CDR3 bases are TGTGCCAGCAGAGACAGGGGGATTCAAGAGACCCAGTACTTC. Protein: CASRDRGIQETQYF.

The V call is TRBV19, the J call TRBJ1-2; 7 bases agree with TRBD1. The CDR3 is 16 amino acids. Germline-derived CDR1 and CDR2 are LNHDA and SQIVND (reference sequence). V trimming: 0 bases; J trimming: 2 bases; junction bases outside the gene matches: 6. This CDR3 is CASSIDRTGGNYGYTF. The CDR3 DNA reads as TGTGCCAGTAGTATAGATCGGACAGGAGGGAACTATGGCTACACCTTC. Looking up the rest from reference TRBV19 and TRBJ1-2 gives the full variable domain: DGGITQSPKYLFRKEGQNVTLSCEQNLNHDAMYWYRQDPGQGLRLIYYSQIVNDFQKGDIAEGYSVSREKKESFPLTVTSAQKNPTAFYLCASSIDRTGGNYGYTFGSGTRLTVV.

This chain connects TRBV27 to TRBJ1-2, with a possible D match to TRBD1 (5 bases). V lost 5 bases and J lost 8, with 15 bases in between. Germline V gene sequence: CDR1 MNHEY, CDR2 SMNVEV (reference sequence). This CDR3 is 13 amino acids long. Written as DNA, the CDR3 is TGTGCCAGCAGTAACAAGGGGCTGGCCGGCTACACCTTC. The encoded protein is CASSNKGLAGYTF.

V gene TRBV5-1 combines with J gene TRBJ2-1; tentatively, D is TRBD2 (9 bases). Trimming removed 1 base at V and 6 bases at J, with 20 bases between. CDR1 is SGHRS and CDR2 is YFSETQ in the germline V gene. The CDR3 is 17 residues long. CDR3 amino acids: CASSLRSGGQAGNEQFF. The CDR3 DNA reads as TGCGCCAGCAGCTTGCGTAGCGGGGGACAGGCGGGCAATGAGCAGTTCTTC.

The chain combines TRBV27 with TRBJ2-7; perhaps TRBD1 as D (6 bases). Germline CDR1 MNHEY, CDR2 SMNVEV (reference sequence). The CDR3 contains 13 residues. Trimming cost V 5 bases and J 3 bases, with 11 bases left between them. Here the CDR3 reads CASSMGHLYEQYF. The DNA of the CDR3 is TGTGCCAGCAGTATGGGACACCTCTACGAGCAGTACTTC.

This clone appeared a few times. The chain links TRBV5-1 to TRBJ1-5, with 7 bases that match TRBD1. Germline CDR1 reads SGHRS; CDR2 reads YFSETQ. V was clipped by 3 bases and J by 7 bases; unmatched bases: 7. This CDR3 is built from 14 residues. The CDR3 spells CASSSNTGEQPQHF. CDR3 nucleotides: TGCGCCAGCAGCTCGAATACAGGGGAGCAGCCCCAGCATTTT.

The chain employs TRBV29-1 and TRBJ2-5; D remains ambiguous. With 1 base removed from V and 0 bases from J, the gap between germline ends came to 12 bases. The CDR3 is 15 residues long. The V gene's germline CDR1 is SQVTM and CDR2 ANQGSEA. This CDR3 reads CSVEGVELYQETQYF. The CDR3 nucleotides are TGCAGCGTTGAAGGGGTGGAGTTGTACCAAGAGACCCAGTACTTC.

The chain employs TRBV18 and TRBJ2-2, with a tentative D call TRBD2 (5 bases). V lost 4 bases to trimming and J lost 6 bases, with 6 bases between them. Germline assignment: CDR1 KGHSH and CDR2 LQKENI. The CDR3 spans 12 residues. CDR3 DNA: TGTGCCAGCTCACTGAGGGCCGGGGAGCTGTTTTTT. It is translated as CASSLRAGELFF.

The genes are TRBV25-1 and TRBJ1-3; tentative D call: TRBD1 (6 bases). The V end was cut by 7 bases, the J end by 4 bases, with 17 bases between. The CDR3 contains 15 residues. CDR1 and CDR2 (germline): MGHDK, SYGVNS. The CDR3 region has the DNA TGTGCCAGCATAACCGGACAGACCCGCGGAAACACCATATATTTT. Protein: CASITGQTRGNTIYF.

CDR3 sequence: CASSPRVAGQETQYF. The CDR3 DNA follows: TGCGCCAGCAGTCCCCGAGTAGCGGGGCAAGAGACCCAGTACTTC. This chain links TRBV4-1 with TRBJ2-5; 8 bases line up with TRBD2. Trimming took 6 bases from V and 2 from J; bases not matched to a gene: 8. In germline, CDR1 is MGHRA, CDR2 YSYEKL. This CDR3 is built from 15 residues.

The V call is TRBV6-5, the J call TRBJ2-1, with 7 bases matching TRBD1. CDR1 and CDR2 from the germline V gene are MNHEY and SVGAGI. With V trimmed by 3 bases and J by 6 bases, 8 bases remained unmatched. This CDR3 contains 15 residues. This CDR3 reads CASSYRNRGTNEQFF. CDR3 bases: TGTGCCAGCAGTTATCGGAACAGGGGAACCAATGAGCAGTTCTTC.